This T cell receptor (beta chain) comes out of a study of T cell changes during pregnancy in multiple sclerosis (dated by TCRdb to about 2019). With regard to the full study: Changes in the T cell repertoire over the course of pregnancy were examined in this study in women with multiple sclerosis.

About this clone itself: The target of this receptor is not known. Base quality data are lacking; no much larger clone is found one base away.

The library relied on the immunoSEQ multiplex PCR assay. TCRdb took this table from immuneACCESS and kept in-frame rearrangements with V and J called. Such tables lack part of the clones; where checked against another copy, unresolved V genes explain under half of the gap, and the rest is unexplained. A total of fewer than 55,000 clones appear in this sample, around 91% of them only once. The ten largest clones take up 5% to 5.5% of the sample. Source: peripheral blood, taken after pregnancy. The source of this sequence is a female donor in good health, enrolled as a control in a pregnancy study.

The CDR3 reads as follows: CASSVGYSGSYEQYF. In nucleotide form, the sequence is TGTGCCAGCAGCGTAGGTTATAGCGGGAGTTACGAGCAGTACTTC. The chain was built from TRBV9 and TRBJ2-7; 9 bases in the junction line up with TRBD2. The cysteine opens and the phenylalanine closes a CDR3 of 15 amino acids. Just CDR3 DNA is preserved here, 45 bases in frame from base 1. Relative to germline, V is missing 0 bases and J is missing 4 bases, with 5 bases of the junction outside any gene match. Based on the germline V gene, the CDR1 and CDR2 sequences are SGDLS and YYNGEE.